These 25 T cell receptor beta chains originate from one sample sequenced in a study of T cell clonality in common variable immunodeficiency. Sequencing was performed with immunoSEQ multiplex PCR; in TCRdb, only in-frame clones are kept and a portion is missing. Listed for the sample are under 45,000 clones, none seen a single time. Sequenced sample: peripheral blood mononuclear cells. Source of these receptors: a person between 18 and 75 years old in good health.

In regard to this clone: The CDR3 goes on 3 residues after the read ends, and that part is filled in from the germline J gene. The rearrangement uses TRBV7-2 and TRBJ1-2; D ambiguous. Germline assignment: CDR1 SGHTA and CDR2 FQGNSA. The CDR3 is 13 residues long. CDR3 region: CASSLGRANDYTF. The covered CDR3 bases are TGTGCCAGCAGCTTAGGAAGGGCGAACGAC.

This clone was counted between two and nine times. The sequence runs out 3 residues before the end of the CDR3; the remainder is reconstructed from the germline J gene. This chain joins TRBV20-1 and TRBJ2-7; D is unclear. Deletions cut 3 bases from V and 5 bases from J, with 14 bases between. Germline V gene lookup returns CDR1 DFQATT and CDR2 SNEGSKA (reference sequence). The CDR3 consists of 13 residues. The chain's CDR3 is CSASHRVRNEQYF. Incomplete CDR3 DNA: TGCAGTGCTAGTCACCGGGTCCGGAACGAG.

This clone was recorded a few times. With the read ending 3 residues before the CDR3 end, the germline J gene is used to fill in that end. The chain has TRBV7-8 and TRBJ2-2, with TRBD1 matching over 9 bases. V shed 6 bases and J 6 bases; nucleotides not matched to a gene: 8. CDR3 length: 15 amino acids. Per germline, CDR1 SGHVS and CDR2 FQNEAQ. The covered CDR3 bases are TGTGCCAGCAGTCCCGGGACAGGGAAGGCCGGGGAG. Amino acid sequence: CASSPGTGKAGE. From start to end, the CDR3 is CASSPGTGKAGELFF.

There are many counts of this clone. Read coverage stops 3 residues before the CDR3 terminus; the germline J gene supplies the remainder. The V call is TRBV2, the J call TRBJ1-5; TRBD1 might be the D (6 bases). The CDR3 has 15 amino acids. Trimming removed 6 bases from V and 6 bases from J, with 18 bases in between. In germline, CDR1 is SNHLY, CDR2 FYNNEI. The part of the CDR3 DNA that was read is TGTGCCAGCAGCGCTACCCCAGGGGTTGGTCAGCCC. Translated, it gives CASSATPGVGQP. The whole CDR3 is CASSATPGVGQPQHF.

This clone was recorded many times. Read sequence stops 3 residues before the CDR3 end, and the germline J gene provides the missing end. V is TRBV20-1 and J is TRBJ2-1; 9 bases are a match to TRBD2. The CDR3 is 15 amino acids. Germline CDR1 and CDR2: DFQATT and SNEGSKA (reference sequence). Trimming cost V 1 base and J 3 bases; bases outside gene matches: 4. CDR3 residues: CSARVWTSVYNEQFF. The part of the CDR3 DNA that was read is TGCAGTGCTAGAGTCTGGACTAGCGTCTACAATGAG.

This clone was seen at least ten times. The read terminates 3 residues ahead of where the CDR3 ends, so the germline J gene completes it. The V and J genes are TRBV20-1 and TRBJ1-2; D is unresolved. This CDR3 has 12 amino acids. Germline V gene sequence: CDR1 DFQATT, CDR2 SNEGSKA (reference sequence). The V gene lost 8 bases and the J gene lost 4 bases, with 14 bases spanning the gap. The sequenced CDR3 bases are TGCAGTCGCTGGGCCCTCCGCTATGGC. It specifies CSRWALRYG. The whole CDR3 region reads CSRWALRYGYTF.

This clone was seen many times. The read ends 3 residues before the CDR3 terminus; that terminus is restored from the germline J gene. V gene TRBV5-5 combines with J gene TRBJ2-7; no clear D. The CDR3 runs 15 residues. Germline assignment: CDR1 SGHKS and CDR2 YYEKEE (reference sequence). With 2 bases removed from V and 2 bases from J, the gap between germline ends came to 14 bases. CDR3 residues: CASSFSPSVAYEQYF. The sequenced CDR3 bases are TGTGCCAGCAGCTTTAGTCCCTCCGTGGCCTACGAG.

There are a few counts of this clone. Read data end 3 residues before the CDR3 end; the end is taken from the germline J gene. The gene calls are TRBV20-1 and TRBJ1-1; D not certain. The CDR3 extends over 13 amino acids. The V and J ends lost 6 bases and 0 bases respectively, with 11 bases between them. CDR1 and CDR2 from the germline V gene are DFQATT and SNEGSKA (reference sequence). CDR3 region: CSAPRVMNTEAFF. The CDR3 DNA, read in part, is TGCAGTGCCCCCCGGGTGATGAACACTGAA.

This clone came up many times. The read falls 3 residues short of the CDR3 end, and the missing part is taken from the germline J gene. The chain carries TRBV7-2 and TRBJ1-4; unclear D gene. Germline CDR1 reads SGHTA; CDR2 reads FQGNSA. V was cut by 4 bases and J by 8 bases, with 14 bases left in between. The CDR3 runs 14 residues. Partial CDR3 DNA: TGTGCCAGCAGCTCCCGGCATTCTAGAGAAAAA. Translation: CASSSRHSREK. The CDR3, in full, reads CASSSRHSREKLFF.

At least ten counts were recorded for this clone. An end of the junction differs from the germline gene, which may be a read error. The read terminates 3 residues ahead of where the CDR3 ends, so the germline J gene completes it. The chain employs TRBV4-2 and TRBJ1-2, with D perhaps matching TRBD1 (5 bases). The CDR3 spans 16 residues. Germline assignment: CDR1 LGHNA and CDR2 YNFKEQ. Incomplete CDR3 DNA: TGCGCCAGCAGCCAAGATATCACCGGGGGATTCTATGGC. Protein sequence: CASSQDITGGFYG. The full CDR3 protein is CASSQDITGGFYGYTF.

This clone was seen ten or more times. The CDR3 end lies 3 residues beyond the end of the read and is filled in from the germline J gene. The rearrangement joins TRBV15 to TRBJ1-5, with D unclear. V was cut by 0 bases and J by 0 bases, with 9 bases left in between. The CDR3 loop spans 16 amino acids. Per germline, CDR1 LNHNV and CDR2 YYDKDF (reference sequence). This chain's CDR3 is CATSRDIEYSNQPQHF. CDR3 DNA, as far as it was read: TGTGCCACCAGCAGAGACATAGAGTATAGCAATCAGCCC.

This clone was seen ten or more times. Read sequence stops 3 residues before the CDR3 end, and the germline J gene provides the missing end. The V gene is TRBV6-1, the J gene TRBJ1-6; the D is unclear. Trimming left V 3 bases short and J 8 bases short, with 14 bases between. The CDR3 contains 15 residues. Germline CDR1 reads MNHNS; CDR2 reads SASEGT. The CDR3 is CASSEFTVMDSPLHF. The part of the CDR3 DNA that was read is TGTGCCAGCAGTGAGTTCACAGTAATGGATTCACCC.

This clone appeared many times. The covered CDR3 bases are TGCAGTGCTCCCGGACAGGAAAACACCGGGGAG. Protein sequence: CSAPGQENTGE. The CDR3 in its entirety is CSAPGQENTGELFF. V and J are TRBV20-1 and TRBJ2-2, with 7 bases matching TRBD1. With the read ending 3 residues before the CDR3 end, the germline J gene is used to fill in that end. The CDR3 runs to 14 residues. The V gene end was trimmed by 5 bases and the J gene end by 2 bases; junction bases not matched to a gene: 5. Germline V gene sequence: CDR1 DFQATT, CDR2 SNEGSKA (reference sequence).

In this sample, this clone turned up many times. The CDR3 end falls 3 residues outside the read, so it is completed with the germline J gene. The chain links TRBV5-1 to TRBJ2-3, with a possible D match to TRBD2 (6 bases). CDR3 length: 15 residues. Trimming shortened V by 0 bases and J by 1 base, and 9 bases separated the two germline ends. CDR1 SGHRS and CDR2 YFSETQ come from the germline V gene. The chain's CDR3 is CASSLAGERTDTQYF. CDR3 bases read: TGCGCCAGCAGCTTGGCGGGGGAGCGCACAGATACG.

As concerns this clone: From the germline J gene comes the end of the CDR3, since the read stops 3 residues before it. J is TRBJ1-6 and V is TRBV7-2; weak D call: TRBD1 (6 bases). V lost 1 base and J lost 10, with 11 bases in between. There are 14 residues in the CDR3. Germline V gene data show CDR1 as SGHTA and CDR2 as FQGNSA. The CDR3 bases that were read are TGTGCCAGCAGCTTAGGACAGGAGGGCTCACCC. Protein product: CASSLGQEGSP. The full CDR3 reads CASSLGQEGSPLHF.

This clone was counted at least ten times. Read sequence stops 3 residues before the CDR3 end, and the germline J gene provides the missing end. This chain joins TRBV18 and TRBJ2-6, with D tentatively TRBD1 (6 bases). The CDR3 has 17 amino acids. From germline, CDR1 is KGHSH and CDR2 LQKENI. V lost 3 bases to trimming and J lost 2 bases, with 14 bases between them. Partial CDR3 DNA: TGTGCCAGCTCACCGTTACATGGGGGCACTGGGGCCAACGTC. It codes for CASSPLHGGTGANV. The whole CDR3 region reads CASSPLHGGTGANVLTF.

This clone was detected ten times or more. The read ends 3 residues early relative to the CDR3; the germline J gene fills the gap. V and J are TRBV5-1 and TRBJ2-3; possibly TRBD2 for D (6 bases). V dropped 0 bases and J dropped 2 bases, with 10 bases sitting between them. This CDR3 is built from 15 residues. Germline CDR1 is SGHRS and CDR2 is YFSETQ. The part of the CDR3 DNA that was read is TGCGCCAGCAGCTTGGGGGCGGGATCCACAGATACG. This sequence encodes CASSLGAGSTDT. The full CDR3 protein reads CASSLGAGSTDTQYF.

This clone was seen at least ten times. Sequencing ends 3 residues short of the CDR3 end; the germline J gene provides the rest. The chain recombines TRBV11-1 with TRBJ2-1; D may be TRBD2 (6 bases). This CDR3 contains 13 residues. V lost 7 bases, J lost 4 bases, and 11 bases lay in between. CDR1 is SGHAT and CDR2 is FQDESV in the germline V gene (reference sequence). The sequenced CDR3 bases are TGTGCCAGCAAGGGGACTTTTTACAATGAG. Protein sequence: CASKGTFYNE. The complete CDR3 reads CASKGTFYNEQFF.

This clone was recorded at least ten times. Sequencing ends 3 residues short of the CDR3 end; the germline J gene provides the rest. This sample includes further DNA sequences coding for the same CDR3. J is TRBJ2-7 and V is TRBV19; 8 bases match TRBD2. The V segment lost 3 bases and the J segment 0 bases; nucleotides outside the gene matches: 4. This CDR3 has 15 amino acids. Germline CDR1 LNHDA, CDR2 SQIVND (reference sequence). The CDR3 sequence is CASSIGGGSSYEQYF. Partial CDR3 DNA: TGTGCCAGTAGTATCGGCGGGGGGAGCTCCTACGAG.

Ten or more counts support this clone. The read gets to within 3 residues of the CDR3 end, and the germline J gene fills in the rest. This chain joins TRBV19 and TRBJ2-1; TRBD2 aligns across 8 bases. V shed 3 bases and J 4 bases; nucleotides not matched to a gene: 5. The germline gives CDR1 LNHDA, CDR2 SQIVND (reference sequence). This CDR3 comprises 15 residues. This CDR3 is CASSISLAGYNEQFF. CDR3 DNA, as far as it was read: TGTGCCAGTAGTATCTCATTAGCGGGGTACAATGAG.

This clone has a handful of counts. The read terminates 3 residues before the CDR3 end, so the remaining end is supplied by the germline J gene. The chain couples TRBV19 to TRBJ1-4; TRBD1 matches 7 bases. The CDR3 has 16 amino acids. CDR1 is LNHDA and CDR2 is SQIVND in the germline V gene (reference sequence). V trimming: 7 bases; J trimming: 6 bases; junction bases outside the gene matches: 14. This CDR3 reads CASITPGRGADEKLFF. The DNA read from the CDR3 is TGTGCCAGTATCACCCCCGGCAGGGGGGCGGATGAAAAA.

As for this clone: The read terminates 3 residues ahead of where the CDR3 ends, so the germline J gene completes it. This rearrangement joins TRBV7-1 to TRBJ2-1, with 16 bases that match TRBD2. TRBV7-1 is an ORF for which the function is uncertain. The junction had 22 bases not matched to a gene; V was cut back by 2 bases and J by 9 bases. The CDR3 loop spans 22 amino acids. The CDR3 bases that were read are TGTGCCAGCAGCTCAAAATCGAGGGGACTAGCGGGAGGGCCGGGCGATAGCGGTGAG. Translated: CASSSKSRGLAGGPGDSGE. In full, the CDR3 reads CASSSKSRGLAGGPGDSGEQFF.

This clone showed up many times. The CDR3 end lies 3 residues beyond the end of the read and is filled in from the germline J gene. The chain carries TRBV5-6 and TRBJ2-4; possibly TRBD1 for D (6 bases). Trimming removed 2 bases at V and 6 bases at J, with 12 bases between. CDR1 SGHDT and CDR2 YYEEEE come from the germline V gene. The length of the CDR3 is 14 residues. The sequenced part of the CDR3 DNA is TGTGCCAGCAGCTTTGGGACAAGAGGAAACATT. It specifies CASSFGTRGNI. The entire CDR3 is CASSFGTRGNIQYF.

Many counts were recorded for this clone. The missing CDR3 end, 3 residues past where the read stops, is filled in from the germline J gene. V and J are TRBV6-1 and TRBJ1-5; maybe TRBD1 (6 bases). This CDR3 contains 15 residues. V gave up 4 bases and J gave up 8 bases, with 18 bases separating them. The germline V gene has CDR1 MNHNS and CDR2 SASEGT. Incomplete CDR3 DNA: TGTGCCAGCAGTGGCCTCTTAGGGGGTTTGGAGCCC. Its translation is CASSGLLGGLEP. The entire CDR3 reads CASSGLLGGLEPQHF.

This clone was found many times. The read finishes 3 residues shy of the CDR3 end, and the germline J gene is used to complete it. The gene calls are TRBV10-1 and TRBJ2-1, with D unclear. CDR1 WNHNN and CDR2 SYGVQD come from the germline V gene (reference sequence). V lost 3 bases and J 7 bases, leaving 16 bases between the germline ends. The CDR3 spans 15 residues. The part of the CDR3 DNA that was read is TGCGCCAGCAGTGATAAAGGTGGCCCTTGGAATGAG. Its protein product is CASSDKGGPWNE. The complete CDR3 sequence is CASSDKGGPWNEQFF.